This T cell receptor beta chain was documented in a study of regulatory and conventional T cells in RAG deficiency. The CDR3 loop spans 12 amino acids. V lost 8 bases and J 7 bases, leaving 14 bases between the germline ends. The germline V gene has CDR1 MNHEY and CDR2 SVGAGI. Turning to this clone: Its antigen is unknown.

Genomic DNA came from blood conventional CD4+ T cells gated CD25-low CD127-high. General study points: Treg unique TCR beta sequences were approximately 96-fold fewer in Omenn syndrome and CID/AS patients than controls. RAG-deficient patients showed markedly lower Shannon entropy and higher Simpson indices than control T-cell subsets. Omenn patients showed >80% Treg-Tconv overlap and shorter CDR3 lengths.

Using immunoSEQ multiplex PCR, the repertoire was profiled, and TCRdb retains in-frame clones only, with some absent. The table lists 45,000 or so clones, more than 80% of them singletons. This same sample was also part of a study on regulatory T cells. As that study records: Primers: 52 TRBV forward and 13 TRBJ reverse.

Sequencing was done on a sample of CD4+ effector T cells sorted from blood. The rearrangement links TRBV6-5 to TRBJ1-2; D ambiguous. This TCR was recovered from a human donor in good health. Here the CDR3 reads CASGLSQGGYTF. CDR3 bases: TGTGCCAGCGGACTCTCCCAAGGTGGCTACACCTTC.